These T cell receptor beta chains were read from a single sample in a study of blood T cell repertoires in COVID-19. TCRdb's copy holds only in-frame clones and misses some; the assay was immunoSEQ multiplex PCR. The data show some 280,000 clones, around four fifths seen once. The sample consisted of peripheral blood. The receptors come from a woman between 45 and 65 years old with active or convalescent COVID-19. Each CDR3 is given with its conserved first and last residue. The order of the fields is clone size, D gene, J gene, V gene, CDR3 DNA, CDR3 protein. D genes are given only for firm matches. The size field is filled for only some rows; it gives once, few, many or a size class.

>.|.|TRBJ2-1|TRBV5-1
TGCGCCAGCAGCCAGACTAGGTCCTCGGGCAATGAGCAGTTCTTC
CASSQTRSSGNEQFF
>.|TRBD2|TRBJ2-7|TRBV9
TGTGCCAGCAGCGTAGGAACTAGCGGCTACGAGCAGTACTTC
CASSVGTSGYEQYF
>.|TRBD1|TRBJ1-1|TRBV10-3
TGTGCCATAAATCGACAGGGGAACACTGAAGCTTTCTTT
CAINRQGNTEAFF
>.|TRBD1|TRBJ1-5|TRBV19
TGTGCCAGTAGTACCGACAGGGTCGGCAATCAGCCCCAGCATTTT
CASSTDRVGNQPQHF
>.|.|TRBJ1-5|TRBV9
TGTGCCAGCAGCGCGGGACTTCCGGAGCATTTT
CASSAGLPEHF
>many|.|TRBJ1-1|TRBV7-9
TGTGCCAGCAGCCAAACACAGGGTAATGAAGCTTTCTTT
CASSQTQGNEAFF
>.|TRBD2|TRBJ2-5|TRBV7-9
TGTGCCAGCAGCGAAACTAGCGGGAAAGGAGAGACCCAGTACTTC
CASSETSGKGETQYF
>.|TRBD1|TRBJ1-6|TRBV18
TGTGCCAGCTCACCTCGACAGGGGTCCTATAATTCACCCCTCCACTTT
CASSPRQGSYNSPLHF
>.|.|TRBJ2-5|TRBV18
TGTGCCAGCTCACCCAACGGAGCGAAACAAGAGACCCAGTACTTC
CASSPNGAKQETQYF
>.|.|TRBJ2-7|TRBV7-9
TGTGCCAGCAGCACTCGGACGGGATTACCCTACGAGCAGTACTTC
CASSTRTGLPYEQYF
>.|.|TRBJ2-2|TRBV25-1
TGTGCCAGCAGTGAAACAGGATACACCGGGGAGCTGTTTTTT
CASSETGYTGELFF